This record looks at one T cell receptor (beta chain) sequence and its context. Generated by immunoSEQ multiplex PCR, the TCRdb table keeps only in-frame clones and is missing some. The sample includes 30,000 to 40,000 clones, approximately 90% of them seen just once. Germline V gene sequence: CDR1 LNHDA, CDR2 SQIVND (reference sequence). The CDR3 has 13 amino acids. Trimming took 7 bases from V and 5 from J, leaving 12 bases between them. This sample is part of a study of STAT5B mutations in CD4+ large granular lymphocyte leukemia. The source material was CD4+ T cells from blood buffy coats. The chain uses TRBV19 and TRBJ1-5; D is undetermined. The sequence was obtained from a human donor in good health. The CDR3 protein is CASTPPAHQPQHF. CDR3 bases: TGTGCCAGTACCCCGCCGGCTCATCAGCCCCAGCATTTT.